This T cell receptor beta chain was sequenced for a study of blood T cell repertoires in COVID-19 (dated by TCRdb to the early 2020s). Regarding the complete study: Samples from collaborators originated in the United States, Italy and Spain and spanned both the acute and convalescent phases of COVID-19. The material from the prospective study consisted of cDNA or gDNA derived from T cells, B-cell-depleted T cells, or PBMCs. Subjects who had been exposed to COVID-19, were actively infected with it, or had recovered from it provided the deeply sampled blood TCRbeta repertoires that made up the dataset. A freely available public database, intended as a resource for researchers studying the immune response to SARS-CoV-2, is where the repertoires were released. The samples were drawn from the first 160 participants of the ongoing ImmuneRACE study and from over 950 subjects provided by 6 global collaborators. A de-identified subject ID, COVID-19 status, age in years and sex were almost always included in the sample metadata. Where available, HLA class I and class II types were taken from metadata supplied by the sample provider and were not determined by assay-based typing.

The immunoSEQ Assay, a bias-controlled multiplex PCR, was used to amplify TCRbeta CDR3 regions from genomic DNA. The study's own analysis went as follows. The number of nucleated cells in each sample was estimated from the amplification of reference gene primers within the assay. To quantify the absolute abundance of each unique TCRbeta CDR3 rearrangement, sequence reads were collapsed and filtered. For each sample, productive Simpson clonality was calculated as the square root of Simpson's diversity index across productive rearrangements. TCRdb took over this immuneACCESS table, retaining in-frame rearrangements with V and J assigned. Such tables are incomplete; in checked studies, under half of the missing clones stem from an unresolved V gene, and the remainder is unexplained. V and J calls and clone size follow that table, whereas D and trimming were derived from the DNA. Recorded for this sample are 70,000 to 90,000 clones; roughly 88% of them occurred a single time. Roughly 29% of the sample is taken by the ten largest.

General conclusions and limits of the study: The quantity of clinical and demographic metadata differed by source and by participant and was supplied without curation.

Whole blood was collected in K2EDTA tubes by collaborating institutions according to the institutions' own protocols. For TCRbeta analysis, collaborators shipped samples in one of three forms: frozen whole blood, isolated PBMCs, or DNA extracted from either of those sample types. Trimming at the junction amounts to 8 bases on V and 8 bases on J, and the germline ends lie 19 bases apart. The germline V gene sets CDR1 to KGHSH and CDR2 to LQKENI. Including cysteine and phenylalanine, the CDR3 has 14 amino acids. CDR3 DNA only is kept here, 42 bases in frame from base 1. A single count supports this clone. Its antigen specificity is not known. There are no base qualities to consult, and no much larger clone falls within one base.

The chain is made from TRBV18 and TRBJ2-1, and possibly TRBD1, on 5 matching bases. Sequenced sample: peripheral blood. This clonotype originated in a man in his fifties with acute or convalescent COVID-19. The sequenced DNA: TGTGCCAGCACCGAACCGGTACAGGCGGATGAGCAGTTCTTC. This translates into CASTEPVQADEQFF.